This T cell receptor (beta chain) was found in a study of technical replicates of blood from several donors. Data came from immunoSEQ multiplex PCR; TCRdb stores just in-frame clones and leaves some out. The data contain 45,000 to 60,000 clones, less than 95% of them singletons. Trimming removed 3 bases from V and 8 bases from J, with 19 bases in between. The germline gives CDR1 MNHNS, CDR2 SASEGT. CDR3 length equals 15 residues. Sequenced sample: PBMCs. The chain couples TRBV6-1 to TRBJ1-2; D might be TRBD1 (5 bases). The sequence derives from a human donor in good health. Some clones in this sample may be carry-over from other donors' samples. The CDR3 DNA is TGTGCCAGCAGTGACCAAAAGGGCGACAGAGTCGGCTACACCTTC. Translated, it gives CASSDQKGDRVGYTF.